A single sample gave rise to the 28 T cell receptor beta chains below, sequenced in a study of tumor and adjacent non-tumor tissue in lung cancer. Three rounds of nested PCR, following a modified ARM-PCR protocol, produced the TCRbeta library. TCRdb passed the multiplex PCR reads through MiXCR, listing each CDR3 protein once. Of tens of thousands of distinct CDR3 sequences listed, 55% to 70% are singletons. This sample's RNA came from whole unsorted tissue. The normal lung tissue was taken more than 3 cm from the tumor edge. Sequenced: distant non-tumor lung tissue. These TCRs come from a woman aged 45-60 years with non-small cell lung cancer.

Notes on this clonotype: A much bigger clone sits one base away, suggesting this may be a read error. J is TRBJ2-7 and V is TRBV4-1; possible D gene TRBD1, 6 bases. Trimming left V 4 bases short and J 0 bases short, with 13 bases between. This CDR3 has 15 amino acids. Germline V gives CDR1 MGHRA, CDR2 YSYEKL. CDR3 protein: CASSREQDSSYEQYF. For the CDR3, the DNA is TGCGCCAGCAGCCGCGAACAGGACAGCTCCTACGAGCAGTACTTC.

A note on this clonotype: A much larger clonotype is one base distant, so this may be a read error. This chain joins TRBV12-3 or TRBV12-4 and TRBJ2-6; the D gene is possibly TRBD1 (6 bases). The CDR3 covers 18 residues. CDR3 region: CTSSSKGQGISGANVLTF. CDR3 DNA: TGTACCAGCAGCTCTAAGGGGCAGGGGATCTCTGGGGCCAACGTCCTGACTTTC.

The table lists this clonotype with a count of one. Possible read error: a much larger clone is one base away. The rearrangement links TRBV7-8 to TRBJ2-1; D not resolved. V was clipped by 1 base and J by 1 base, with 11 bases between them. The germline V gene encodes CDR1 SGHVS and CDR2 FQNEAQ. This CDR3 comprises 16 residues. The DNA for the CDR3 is TGTGCCAGCAGCTTAGAGGGCCTTTTATCCTACAATGAGCAGTTCTTC. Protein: CASSLEGLLSYNEQFF.

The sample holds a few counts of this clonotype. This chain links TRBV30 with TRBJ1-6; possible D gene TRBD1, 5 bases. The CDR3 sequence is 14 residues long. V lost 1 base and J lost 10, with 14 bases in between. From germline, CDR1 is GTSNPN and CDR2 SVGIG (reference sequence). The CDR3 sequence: CAWSDFGAQSPLHF. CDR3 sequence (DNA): TGTGCCTGGAGTGACTTTGGGGCTCAATCACCCCTCCACTTT.

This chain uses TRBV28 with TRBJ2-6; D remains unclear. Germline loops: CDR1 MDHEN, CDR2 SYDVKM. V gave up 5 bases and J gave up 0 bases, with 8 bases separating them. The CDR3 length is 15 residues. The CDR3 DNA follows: TGTGCCAGCAGTGATGGGTACTCTGGGGCCAACGTCCTGACTTTC. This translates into CASSDGYSGANVLTF. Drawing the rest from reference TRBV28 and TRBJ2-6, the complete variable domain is DVKVTQSSRYLVKRTGEKVFLECVQDMDHENMFWYRQDPGLGLRLIYFSYDVKMKEKGDIPEGYSVSREKKERFSLILESASTNQTSMYLCASSDGYSGANVLTFGAGSRLTVL.

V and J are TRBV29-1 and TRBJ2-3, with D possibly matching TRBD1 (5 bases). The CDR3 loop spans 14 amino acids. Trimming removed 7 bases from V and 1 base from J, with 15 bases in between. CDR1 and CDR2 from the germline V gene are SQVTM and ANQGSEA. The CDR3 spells CSGGQAWGTDTQYF. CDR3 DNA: TGCAGCGGAGGACAAGCCTGGGGCACAGATACGCAGTATTTT.

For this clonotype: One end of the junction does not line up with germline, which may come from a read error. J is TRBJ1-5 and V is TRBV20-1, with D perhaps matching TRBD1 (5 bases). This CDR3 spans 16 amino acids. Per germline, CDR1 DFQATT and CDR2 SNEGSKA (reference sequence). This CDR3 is CNAGTRGNNRNQPQHF. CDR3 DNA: TGCAATGCTGGCACGAGGGGCAATAATCGCAATCAGCCCCAGCATTTC.

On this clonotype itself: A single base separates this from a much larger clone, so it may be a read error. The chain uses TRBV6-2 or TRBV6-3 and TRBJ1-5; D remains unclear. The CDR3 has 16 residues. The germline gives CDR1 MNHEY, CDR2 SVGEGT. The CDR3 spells CASSHSGSYSNQPQHF. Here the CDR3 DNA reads TGTGCCAGCAGTCACTCGGGGAGTTATAGCAATCAGCCCCAGCATTTT.

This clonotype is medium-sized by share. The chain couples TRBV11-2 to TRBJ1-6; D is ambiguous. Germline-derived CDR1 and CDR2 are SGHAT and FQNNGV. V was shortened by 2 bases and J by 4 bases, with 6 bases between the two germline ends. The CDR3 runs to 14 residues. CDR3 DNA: TGTGCCAGCAGCTTAACCGTTTATAATTCACCCCTCCACTTT. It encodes CASSLTVYNSPLHF.

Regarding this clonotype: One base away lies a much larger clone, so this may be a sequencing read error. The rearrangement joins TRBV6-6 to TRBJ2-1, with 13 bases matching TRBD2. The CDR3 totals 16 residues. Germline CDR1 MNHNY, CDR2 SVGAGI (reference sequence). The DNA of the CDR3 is TGTGACAGCAGACTAGGACTAGCGGGAGTCCACGATGAGCAGTTCTTC. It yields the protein CDSRLGLAGVHDEQFF.

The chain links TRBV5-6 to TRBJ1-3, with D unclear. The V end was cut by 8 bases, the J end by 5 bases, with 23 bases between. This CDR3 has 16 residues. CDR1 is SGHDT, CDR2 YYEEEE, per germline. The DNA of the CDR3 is TGTGCCAGTAGACGACATGGGTCGCCTTCTAGAAACACCATATATTTT. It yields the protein CASRRHGSPSRNTIYF.

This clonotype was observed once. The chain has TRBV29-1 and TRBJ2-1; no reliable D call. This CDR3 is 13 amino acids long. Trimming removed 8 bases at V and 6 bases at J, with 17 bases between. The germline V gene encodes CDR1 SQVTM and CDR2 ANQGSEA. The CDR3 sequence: CSLPAAVGNEQFF. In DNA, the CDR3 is TGCAGCCTTCCCGCCGCCGTTGGCAATGAGCAGTTCTTC.

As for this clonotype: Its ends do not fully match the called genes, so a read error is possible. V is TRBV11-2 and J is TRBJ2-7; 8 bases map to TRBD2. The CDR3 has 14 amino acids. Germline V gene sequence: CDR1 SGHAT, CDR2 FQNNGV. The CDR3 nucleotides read TGTGTCAGCAGCTTACTAGCGGAAGGGTACGAGCAGTATTTC. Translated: CVSSLLAEGYEQYF.

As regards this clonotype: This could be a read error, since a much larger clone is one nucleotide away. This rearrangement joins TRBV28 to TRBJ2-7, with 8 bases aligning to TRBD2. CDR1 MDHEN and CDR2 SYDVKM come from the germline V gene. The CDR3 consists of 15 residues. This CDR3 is CASSWGAGAGYDQYF. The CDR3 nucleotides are TGTGCCAGCAGTTGGGGAGCGGGGGCCGGGTACGACCAGTACTTC.

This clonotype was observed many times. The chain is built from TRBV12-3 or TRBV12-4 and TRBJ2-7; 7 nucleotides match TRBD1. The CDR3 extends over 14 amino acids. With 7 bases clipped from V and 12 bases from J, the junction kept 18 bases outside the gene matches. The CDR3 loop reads CASTLQGNTGLWYF. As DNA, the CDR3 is TGTGCCAGCACCTTACAGGGGAACACGGGATTGTGGTACTTC.

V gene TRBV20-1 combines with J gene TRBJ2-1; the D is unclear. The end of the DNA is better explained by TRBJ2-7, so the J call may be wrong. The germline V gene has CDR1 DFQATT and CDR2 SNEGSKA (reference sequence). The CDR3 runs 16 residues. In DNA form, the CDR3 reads TGCAGTGCTAGAGCCGACCCCAGGCGGAGTAATAATGAGCAGTACTTC. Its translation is CSARADPRRSNNEQYF.

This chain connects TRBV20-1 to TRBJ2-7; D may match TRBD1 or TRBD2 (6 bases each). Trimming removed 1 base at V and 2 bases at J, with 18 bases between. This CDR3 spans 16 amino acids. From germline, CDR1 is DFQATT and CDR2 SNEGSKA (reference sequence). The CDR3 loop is CSARVPSAGHTYEQYF. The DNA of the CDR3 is TGCAGTGCTAGAGTTCCTTCGGCGGGACATACCTACGAGCAGTACTTC.

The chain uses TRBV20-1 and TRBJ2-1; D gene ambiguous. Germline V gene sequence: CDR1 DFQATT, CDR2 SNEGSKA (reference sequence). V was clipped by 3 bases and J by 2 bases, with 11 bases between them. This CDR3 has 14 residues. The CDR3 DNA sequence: TGCAGTGCTAGCGTGCGTTACCCCTACAATGAGCAGTTCTTC. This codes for CSASVRYPYNEQFF.

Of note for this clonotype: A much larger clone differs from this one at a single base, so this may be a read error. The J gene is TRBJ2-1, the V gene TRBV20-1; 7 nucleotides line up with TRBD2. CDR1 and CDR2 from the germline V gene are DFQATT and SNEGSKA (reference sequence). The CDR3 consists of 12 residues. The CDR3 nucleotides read TGCAATGTGCAGCGGGACGCGAATGAGCAGTTCTTC. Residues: CNVQRDANEQFF.

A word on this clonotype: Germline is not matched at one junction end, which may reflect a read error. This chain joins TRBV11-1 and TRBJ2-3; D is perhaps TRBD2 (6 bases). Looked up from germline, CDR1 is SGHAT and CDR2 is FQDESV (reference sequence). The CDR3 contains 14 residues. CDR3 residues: CASSIAVGTYTRYF. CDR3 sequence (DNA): TGTGCCAGCAGCATAGCGGTGGGCACATATACGCGGTATTTT. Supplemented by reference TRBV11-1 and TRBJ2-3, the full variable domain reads EAEVAQSPRYKITEKSQAVAFWCDPISGHATLYWYRQILGQGPELLVQFQDESVVDDSQLPKDRFSAERLKGVDSTLKIQPAELGDSAMYLCASSIAVGTYTRYFGPGTRLTVL.

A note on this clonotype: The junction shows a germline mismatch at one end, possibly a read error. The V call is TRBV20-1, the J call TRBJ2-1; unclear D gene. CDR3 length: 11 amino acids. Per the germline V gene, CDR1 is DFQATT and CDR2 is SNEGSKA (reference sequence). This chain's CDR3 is CSARTGPEQLF. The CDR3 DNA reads TGCAGTGCTAGAACCGGGCCCGAGCAACTCTTC.

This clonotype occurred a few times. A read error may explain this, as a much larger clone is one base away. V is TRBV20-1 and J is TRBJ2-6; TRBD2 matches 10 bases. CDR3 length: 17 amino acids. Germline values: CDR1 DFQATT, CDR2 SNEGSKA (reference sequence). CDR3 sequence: CSVRIAGGKGGANVLTF. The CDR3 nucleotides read TGCAGTGTTAGAATAGCGGGAGGCAAAGGGGGGGCCAACGTCCTGACTTTC.

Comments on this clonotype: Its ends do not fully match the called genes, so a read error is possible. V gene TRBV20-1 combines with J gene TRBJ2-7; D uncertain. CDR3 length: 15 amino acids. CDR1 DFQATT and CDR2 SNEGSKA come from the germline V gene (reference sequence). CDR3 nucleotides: TGCAATGCTAGAGATATTTTACCCCCCCATTACGAGCAGTACTTC. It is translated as CNARDILPPHYEQYF.

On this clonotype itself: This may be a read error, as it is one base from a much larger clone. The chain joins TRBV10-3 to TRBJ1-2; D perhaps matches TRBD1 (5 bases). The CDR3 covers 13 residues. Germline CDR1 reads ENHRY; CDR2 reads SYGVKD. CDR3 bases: TGTGCCTTCAGTGAGGGGTTCCCCGCTGGCTACACCTTC. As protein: CAFSEGFPAGYTF.

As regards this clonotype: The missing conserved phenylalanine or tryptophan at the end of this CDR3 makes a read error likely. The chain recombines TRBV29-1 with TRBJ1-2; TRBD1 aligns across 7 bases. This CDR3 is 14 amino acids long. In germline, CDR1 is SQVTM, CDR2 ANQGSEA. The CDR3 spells CRVGRQGGVGGYTL. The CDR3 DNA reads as TGCAGAGTTGGAAGGCAGGGGGGAGTGGGTGGCTACACCTTA.

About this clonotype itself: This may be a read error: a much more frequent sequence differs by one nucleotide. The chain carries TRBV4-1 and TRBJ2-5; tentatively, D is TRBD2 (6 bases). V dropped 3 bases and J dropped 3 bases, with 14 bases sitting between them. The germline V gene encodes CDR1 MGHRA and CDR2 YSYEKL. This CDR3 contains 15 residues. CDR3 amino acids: CASSQGTWGEETQYF. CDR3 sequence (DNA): TGCGCCAGCAGCCAGGGCACATGGGGGGAAGAGACCCAGTACTTC.

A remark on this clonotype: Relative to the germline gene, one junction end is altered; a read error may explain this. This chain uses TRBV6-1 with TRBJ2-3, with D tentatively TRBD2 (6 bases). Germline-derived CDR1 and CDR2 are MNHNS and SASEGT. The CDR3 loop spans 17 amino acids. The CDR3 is CASSDLDSGSSVDTQCF. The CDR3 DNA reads TGTGCCAGCAGTGACCTTGATAGCGGAAGTTCTGTAGATACGCAGTGTTTT.

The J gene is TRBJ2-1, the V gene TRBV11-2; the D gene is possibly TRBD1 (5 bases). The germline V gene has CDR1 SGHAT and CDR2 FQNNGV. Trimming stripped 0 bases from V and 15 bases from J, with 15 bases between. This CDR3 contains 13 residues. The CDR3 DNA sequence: TGTGCCAGCAGCTTAGAGTCTGGCGCAGGGTGGTTCTTC. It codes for CASSLESGAGWFF.